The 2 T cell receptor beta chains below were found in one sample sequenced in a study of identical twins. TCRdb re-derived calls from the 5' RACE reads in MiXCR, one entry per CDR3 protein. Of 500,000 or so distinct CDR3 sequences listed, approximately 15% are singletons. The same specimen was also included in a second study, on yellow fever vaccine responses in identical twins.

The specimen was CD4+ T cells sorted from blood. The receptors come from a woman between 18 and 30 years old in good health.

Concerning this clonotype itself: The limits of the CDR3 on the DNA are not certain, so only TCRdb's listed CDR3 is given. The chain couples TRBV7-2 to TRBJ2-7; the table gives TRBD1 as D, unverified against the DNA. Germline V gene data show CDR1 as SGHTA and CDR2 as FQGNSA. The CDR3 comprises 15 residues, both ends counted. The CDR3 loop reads CASSSSGAGRIEQYF.

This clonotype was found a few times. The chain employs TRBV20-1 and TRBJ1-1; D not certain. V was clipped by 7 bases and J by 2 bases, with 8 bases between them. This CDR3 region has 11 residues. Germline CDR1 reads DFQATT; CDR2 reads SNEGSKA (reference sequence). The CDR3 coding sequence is TGCAGTGTGAAGGAAAACACTGAAGCTTTCTTT. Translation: CSVKENTEAFF.